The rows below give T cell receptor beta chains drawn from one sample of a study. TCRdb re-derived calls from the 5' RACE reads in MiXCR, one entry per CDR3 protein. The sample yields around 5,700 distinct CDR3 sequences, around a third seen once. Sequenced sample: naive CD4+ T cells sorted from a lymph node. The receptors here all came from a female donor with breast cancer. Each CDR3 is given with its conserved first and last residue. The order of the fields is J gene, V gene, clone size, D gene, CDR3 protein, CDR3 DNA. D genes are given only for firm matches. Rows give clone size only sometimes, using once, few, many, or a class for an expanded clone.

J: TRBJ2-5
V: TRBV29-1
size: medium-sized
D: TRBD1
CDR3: CSVGTGGSGETQYF
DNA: TGCAGCGTTGGAACAGGGGGCTCGGGGGAGACCCAGTACTTC

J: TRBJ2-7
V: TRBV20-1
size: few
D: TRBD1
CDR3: CSATGTAKSYEQYF
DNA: TGCAGTGCAACGGGGACAGCGAAATCCTACGAGCAGTACTTC

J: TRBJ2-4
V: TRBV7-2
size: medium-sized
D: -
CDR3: CASSHTRVQGNIQYF
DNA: TGTGCCAGCAGCCACACCCGGGTCCAGGGGAACATTCAGTACTTC

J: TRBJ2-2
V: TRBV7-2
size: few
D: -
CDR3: CASSLQGSTGELFF
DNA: TGTGCCAGCAGCTTACAGGGGTCCACCGGGGAGCTGTTTTTT

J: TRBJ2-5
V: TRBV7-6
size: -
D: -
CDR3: CASSFYQQETQYF
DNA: TGTGCCAGCAGCTTTTATCAGCAAGAGACCCAGTACTTC

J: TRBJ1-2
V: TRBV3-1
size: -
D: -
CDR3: CASSQDFPGGGNYGYTF
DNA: TGTGCCAGCAGCCAAGATTTCCCGGGGGGAGGGAACTATGGCTACACCTTC

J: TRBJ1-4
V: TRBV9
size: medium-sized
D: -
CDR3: CASSSTPSVGEKLFF
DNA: TGTGCCAGCAGCTCGACACCGTCCGTAGGGGAAAAACTGTTTTTT

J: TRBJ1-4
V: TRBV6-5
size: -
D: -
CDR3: CASPNTGMTNEKLFF
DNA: TGTGCCAGCCCGAACACAGGGATGACTAATGAAAAACTGTTTTTT

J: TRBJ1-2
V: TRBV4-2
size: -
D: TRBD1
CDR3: CVSSLTSTGGSYGYTF
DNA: TGTGTCAGCAGCCTGACTTCGACAGGGGGGAGCTATGGCTACACCTTC

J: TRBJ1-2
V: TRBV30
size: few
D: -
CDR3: CAWWRKGYTF
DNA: TGTGCCTGGTGGCGAAAAGGCTACACCTTC

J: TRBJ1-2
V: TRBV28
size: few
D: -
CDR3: CASSPLGAQSYYGYTF
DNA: TGTGCCAGCAGTCCCTTAGGTGCCCAGAGCTACTATGGCTACACCTTC

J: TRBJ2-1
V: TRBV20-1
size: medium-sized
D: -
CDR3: CSARRPLKRTNEQFF
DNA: TGCAGTGCTAGAAGGCCTCTAAAAAGGACAAATGAGCAGTTCTTC

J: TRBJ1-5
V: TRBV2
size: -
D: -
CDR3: CASSEVGDYSNQPQHF
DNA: TGTGCCAGCAGTGAAGTAGGCGACTATAGCAATCAGCCCCAGCATTTT

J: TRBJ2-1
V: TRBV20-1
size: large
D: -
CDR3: CSAKDATSYNEQFF
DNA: TGCAGTGCTAAAGACGCCACCTCCTACAATGAGCAGTTCTTC